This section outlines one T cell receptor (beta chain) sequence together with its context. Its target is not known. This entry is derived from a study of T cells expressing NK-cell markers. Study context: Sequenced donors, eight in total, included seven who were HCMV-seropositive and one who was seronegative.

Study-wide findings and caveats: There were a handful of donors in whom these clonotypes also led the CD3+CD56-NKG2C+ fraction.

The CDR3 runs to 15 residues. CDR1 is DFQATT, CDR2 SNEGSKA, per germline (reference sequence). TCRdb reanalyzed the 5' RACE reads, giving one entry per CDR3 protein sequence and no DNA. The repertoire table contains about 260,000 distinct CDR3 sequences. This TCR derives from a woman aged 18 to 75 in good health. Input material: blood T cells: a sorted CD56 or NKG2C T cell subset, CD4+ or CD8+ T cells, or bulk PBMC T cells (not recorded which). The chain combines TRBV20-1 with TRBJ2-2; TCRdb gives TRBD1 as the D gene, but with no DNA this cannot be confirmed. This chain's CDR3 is CSAPLRGPNTGELFF.